These T cell receptor beta chains were read from a single sample in a study of T-cell memory formation after mild COVID-19. From the 5' RACE reads, TCRdb called clonotypes with MiXCR, one entry per CDR3 protein. The sample lists under 450,000 distinct CDR3 sequences; roughly 14% were seen once. What was sequenced was PBMCs or a T cell subset sorted from them (not recorded which). Receptors were obtained from a young man who had mild COVID-19 (a few samples of this study predate the infection). Cell type and time point are not known. The CDR3 runs from the conserved cysteine through the conserved F or W. Each record gives: clone size, D gene, J gene, V gene, CDR3 DNA, CDR3 protein. The D gene is left open where the match is weak. The size of a clone is reported for some rows only, either as once, few or many, or as a class for expanded clones.

clone size: few
D gene: TRBD2
J gene: TRBJ2-3
V gene: TRBV29-1
CDR3 DNA: TGCAGCGCTCGGCCCCTCAGGGAGGGCAATACGCAGTATTTT
CDR3 protein: CSARPLREGNTQYF

clone size: few
D gene: .
J gene: TRBJ1-1
V gene: TRBV5-1
CDR3 DNA: TGCGCCAGCAGGGACCACGCCAGCACTGAAGCTTTCTTT
CDR3 protein: CASRDHASTEAFF

clone size: few
D gene: .
J gene: TRBJ2-1
V gene: TRBV5-1
CDR3 DNA: TGCGCCAGCAGCTTGGACACGGACAATGAGCAGTTCTTC
CDR3 protein: CASSLDTDNEQFF

clone size: once
D gene: .
J gene: TRBJ1-2
V gene: TRBV4-1
CDR3 DNA: TGCGCCAGCAGCCCGCACGGACAGAACTATGGCTACACCTTC
CDR3 protein: CASSPHGQNYGYTF

clone size: few
D gene: .
J gene: TRBJ1-4
V gene: TRBV4-1
CDR3 DNA: TGCGCCAGCAGCCAAGAACCCGTGATCCTGAGCACTAATGAAAAACTGTTTTTT
CDR3 protein: CASSQEPVILSTNEKLFF

clone size: .
D gene: .
J gene: TRBJ1-2
V gene: TRBV20-1
CDR3 DNA: TGCAGTGCTAGACCCGGCGGGGTCCGCTGGAGCTATGGCTACACCTTC
CDR3 protein: CSARPGGVRWSYGYTF

clone size: few
D gene: .
J gene: TRBJ1-4
V gene: TRBV6-1
CDR3 DNA: TGTGCCAGCAGTGAGGAACTGTTGGATGAAAAACTGTTTTTT
CDR3 protein: CASSEELLDEKLFF

clone size: .
D gene: .
J gene: TRBJ2-3
V gene: TRBV28
CDR3 DNA: TGTGCCAGCAGTTTTAGTGGGCCTAGCACAGATACGCAGTATTTT
CDR3 protein: CASSFSGPSTDTQYF

clone size: .
D gene: .
J gene: TRBJ1-1
V gene: TRBV3-1
CDR3 DNA: TGTGCCAGCAGCCAAGCAGGGGAAGCTTTCTTT
CDR3 protein: CASSQAGEAFF

clone size: .
D gene: .
J gene: TRBJ1-5
V gene: TRBV7-2
CDR3 DNA: TGTGCCAGCAGCCATGGGGACCATCAGCCCCAGCATTTT
CDR3 protein: CASSHGDHQPQHF

clone size: few
D gene: TRBD1
J gene: TRBJ1-5
V gene: TRBV7-2
CDR3 DNA: TGTGCCAGCAGCAAACAGGGGGGAGGTCAGCCCCAGCATTTT
CDR3 protein: CASSKQGGGQPQHF

clone size: few
D gene: .
J gene: TRBJ1-1
V gene: TRBV7-9
CDR3 DNA: TGTGCCAGCAGCTTCGACGGGTCAGTGAACACTGAAGCTTTCTTT
CDR3 protein: CASSFDGSVNTEAFF

clone size: many
D gene: .
J gene: TRBJ2-7
V gene: TRBV12-3/TRBV12-4
CDR3 DNA: TGTGCCAGCAGTTCGGCCAGGGGAGTCACCTACGAGCAGTACTTC
CDR3 protein: CASSSARGVTYEQYF

clone size: .
D gene: .
J gene: TRBJ1-6
V gene: TRBV15
CDR3 DNA: TGTGCCACCAGCTGGGGCAGAATGTATAATTCACCCCTCCACTTT
CDR3 protein: CATSWGRMYNSPLHF

clone size: many
D gene: .
J gene: TRBJ2-3
V gene: TRBV2
CDR3 DNA: TGTGCCAGCTCCCCCGAACTGAATACGCAGTATTTT
CDR3 protein: CASSPELNTQYF

clone size: few
D gene: .
J gene: TRBJ1-4
V gene: TRBV27
CDR3 DNA: TGTGCCAGCAGTAAGGACGGGGGCTGGGAAAAACTGTTTTTT
CDR3 protein: CASSKDGGWEKLFF

clone size: .
D gene: .
J gene: TRBJ2-7
V gene: TRBV7-9
CDR3 DNA: TGTGCCAGCAGCCGCCAGTCCGGGATGGACGAGCAGTACTTC
CDR3 protein: CASSRQSGMDEQYF

clone size: few
D gene: TRBD2
J gene: TRBJ2-3
V gene: TRBV10-3
CDR3 DNA: TGTGCCATCCAACCACGACTAGCGGGGGGCCCGGAGGATACGCAGTATTTT
CDR3 protein: CAIQPRLAGGPEDTQYF

clone size: few
D gene: .
J gene: TRBJ1-1
V gene: TRBV7-9
CDR3 DNA: TGTGCCAGCAGACCTCACGGGACACTCTTACGGGGCACTGAAGCTTTCTTT
CDR3 protein: CASRPHGTLLRGTEAFF

clone size: few
D gene: .
J gene: TRBJ1-5
V gene: TRBV6-6
CDR3 DNA: TGTGCCAGCAGTTACTCAGGGGGGGATCAGCCCCAGCATTTT
CDR3 protein: CASSYSGGDQPQHF

clone size: few
D gene: .
J gene: TRBJ1-5
V gene: TRBV12-3/TRBV12-4
CDR3 DNA: TGTGCCAGCAGTTCCCATAGGGCAGACTATAGCAATCAGCCCCAGCATTTT
CDR3 protein: CASSSHRADYSNQPQHF

clone size: few
D gene: TRBD1
J gene: TRBJ1-1
V gene: TRBV7-9
CDR3 DNA: TGTGCCAGTCACCCGACAGGGACCGAAGCTTTCTTT
CDR3 protein: CASHPTGTEAFF

clone size: few
D gene: .
J gene: TRBJ1-4
V gene: TRBV6-6
CDR3 DNA: TGTGCCAGCAGCCTTCACCCCACGGGGGACCCAACTAATGAAAAACTGTTTTTT
CDR3 protein: CASSLHPTGDPTNEKLFF

clone size: few
D gene: TRBD2
J gene: TRBJ2-7
V gene: TRBV4-1
CDR3 DNA: TGCGCCAGCAGCCCTACCCTAGCGGGGGGCTACGAGCAGTACTTC
CDR3 protein: CASSPTLAGGYEQYF

clone size: .
D gene: .
J gene: TRBJ1-2
V gene: TRBV14
CDR3 DNA: TGTGCCAGCAGCCTGGCGGGGGTGATCTATGGCTACACCTTC
CDR3 protein: CASSLAGVIYGYTF

clone size: few
D gene: .
J gene: TRBJ2-3
V gene: TRBV7-9
CDR3 DNA: TGTGCCAGCAAGGTTGGCAGGAAAAACACAGATACGCAGTATTTT
CDR3 protein: CASKVGRKNTDTQYF

clone size: few
D gene: TRBD1
J gene: TRBJ2-7
V gene: TRBV29-1
CDR3 DNA: TGCAGCGCCACCGCGCAGGGGGCGTACGAGCAGTACTTC
CDR3 protein: CSATAQGAYEQYF

clone size: .
D gene: TRBD1
J gene: TRBJ1-4
V gene: TRBV18
CDR3 DNA: TGTGCCAGCTCCCCGCCCGGCATTAGGGGGCTCGAGGAAAAACTGTTTTTT
CDR3 protein: CASSPPGIRGLEEKLFF

clone size: few
D gene: .
J gene: TRBJ1-2
V gene: TRBV3-1
CDR3 DNA: TGTGCCAGCAGCCAAGCCTCTGGGTATGGCTACACCTTC
CDR3 protein: CASSQASGYGYTF

clone size: few
D gene: TRBD1
J gene: TRBJ1-5
V gene: TRBV12-3/TRBV12-4
CDR3 DNA: TGTGCCAGCAGTGAGGGACAGGACAATCAGCCCCAGCATTTT
CDR3 protein: CASSEGQDNQPQHF

clone size: few
D gene: TRBD1
J gene: TRBJ1-2
V gene: TRBV7-9
CDR3 DNA: TGTGCCAGCAGCTTACCTGCCGGGACAGCAAACTATGGCTACACCTTC
CDR3 protein: CASSLPAGTANYGYTF

clone size: .
D gene: .
J gene: TRBJ2-7
V gene: TRBV25-1
CDR3 DNA: TGTGCCAGCAGTGAAGCGGGTCTCCGCGAGCAGTACTTC
CDR3 protein: CASSEAGLREQYF

clone size: many
D gene: TRBD2
J gene: TRBJ2-5
V gene: TRBV18
CDR3 DNA: TGTGCCAGCAGCCCGGGACTAGGGGAGACCCAGTACTTC
CDR3 protein: CASSPGLGETQYF

clone size: .
D gene: TRBD1
J gene: TRBJ1-1
V gene: TRBV29-1
CDR3 DNA: TGCAGCGTCCGACAGGGGGCAAGATCGGTCACTGAAGCTTTCTTT
CDR3 protein: CSVRQGARSVTEAFF

clone size: many
D gene: .
J gene: TRBJ1-1
V gene: TRBV5-1
CDR3 DNA: TGCGCCAGCAGCTTGGGGCCGGGGAGGGAAGCCGAAGCTTTCTTT
CDR3 protein: CASSLGPGREAEAFF

clone size: .
D gene: .
J gene: TRBJ1-1
V gene: TRBV10-3
CDR3 DNA: TGTGCCACCCAATTCGGCCGTGTCCAGGGCGGATTCACTGAAGCTTTCTTT
CDR3 protein: CATQFGRVQGGFTEAFF

clone size: many
D gene: .
J gene: TRBJ2-3
V gene: TRBV2
CDR3 DNA: TGTGCCAGCAGTGAAGCAGGGGGCACAGATACGCAGTATTTT
CDR3 protein: CASSEAGGTDTQYF

clone size: few
D gene: .
J gene: TRBJ2-3
V gene: TRBV24-1
CDR3 DNA: TGTGCCACCAGTGAACAGCTCACAGATACGCAGTATTTT
CDR3 protein: CATSEQLTDTQYF

clone size: many
D gene: .
J gene: TRBJ1-1
V gene: TRBV12-3/TRBV12-4
CDR3 DNA: TGTGCCAGCAGTTGGCAGGGTAGCGACACTGAAGCTTTCTTT
CDR3 protein: CASSWQGSDTEAFF

clone size: .
D gene: .
J gene: TRBJ1-5
V gene: TRBV6-6
CDR3 DNA: TGTGCCGTCGGGGGTCCGCAGCCCCAGCATTTT
CDR3 protein: CAVGGPQPQHF